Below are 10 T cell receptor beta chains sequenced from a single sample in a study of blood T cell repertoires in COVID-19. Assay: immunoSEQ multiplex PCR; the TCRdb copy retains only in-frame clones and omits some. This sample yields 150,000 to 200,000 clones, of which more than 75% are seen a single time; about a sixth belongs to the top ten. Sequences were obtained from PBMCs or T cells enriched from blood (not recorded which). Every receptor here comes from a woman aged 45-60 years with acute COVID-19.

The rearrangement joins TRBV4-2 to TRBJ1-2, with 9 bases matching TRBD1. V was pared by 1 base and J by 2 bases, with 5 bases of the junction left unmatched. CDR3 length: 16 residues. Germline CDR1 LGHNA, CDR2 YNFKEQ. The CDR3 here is CASSQAGGTGNYGYTF. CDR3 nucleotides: TGTGCCAGCAGCCAAGCCGGGGGGACAGGGAACTATGGCTACACCTTC.

As DNA, the CDR3 is TGCAGTGCTCCGGAAGGAGATGGCTACACCTTC. It codes for CSAPEGDGYTF. This chain uses TRBV20-1 with TRBJ1-2; D unclear. With 5 bases removed from V and 6 bases from J, the gap between germline ends came to 10 bases. The CDR3 has 11 residues. In germline, CDR1 is DFQATT, CDR2 SNEGSKA (reference sequence).

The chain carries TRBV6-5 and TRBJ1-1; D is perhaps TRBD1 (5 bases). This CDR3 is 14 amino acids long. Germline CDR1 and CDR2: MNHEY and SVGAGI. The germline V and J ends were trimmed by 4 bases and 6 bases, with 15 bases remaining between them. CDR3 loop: CASSWGRVSAEAFF. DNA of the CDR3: TGTGCCAGCAGTTGGGGCAGGGTCTCGGCTGAAGCTTTCTTT.

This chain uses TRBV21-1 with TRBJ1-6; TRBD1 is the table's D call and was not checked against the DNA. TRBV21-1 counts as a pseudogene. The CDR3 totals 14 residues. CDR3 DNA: TGTGCCACCGCGGACAGGGACTATAATTCACCCCTCCACTTT. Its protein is CATADRDYNSPLHF.

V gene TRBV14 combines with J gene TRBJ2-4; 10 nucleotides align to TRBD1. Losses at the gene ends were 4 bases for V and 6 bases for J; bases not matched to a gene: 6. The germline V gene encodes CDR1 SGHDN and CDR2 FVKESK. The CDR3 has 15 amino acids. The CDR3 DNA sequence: TGTGCCAGCAGCCCTTTGAGGGACAGGGGAAACATTCAGTACTTC. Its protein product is CASSPLRDRGNIQYF.

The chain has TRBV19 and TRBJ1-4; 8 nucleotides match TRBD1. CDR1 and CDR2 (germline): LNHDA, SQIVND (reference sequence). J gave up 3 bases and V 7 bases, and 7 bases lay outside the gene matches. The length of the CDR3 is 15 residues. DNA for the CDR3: TGTGCCAGTAACCCAGGGGGCGTATCTAATGAAAAACTGTTTTTT. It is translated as CASNPGGVSNEKLFF.

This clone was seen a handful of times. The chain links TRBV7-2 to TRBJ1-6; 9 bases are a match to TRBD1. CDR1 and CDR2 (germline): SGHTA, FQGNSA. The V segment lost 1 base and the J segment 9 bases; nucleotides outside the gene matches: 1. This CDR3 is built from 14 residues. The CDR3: CASSLETGGSPLHF. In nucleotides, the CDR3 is TGTGCCAGCAGCTTAGAGACAGGGGGTTCACCCCTCCACTTT. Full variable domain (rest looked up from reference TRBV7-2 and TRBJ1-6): GAGVSQSPSNKVTEKGKDVELRCDPISGHTALYWYRQSLGQGLEFLIYFQGNSAPDKSGLPSDRFSAERTGGSVSTLTIQRTQQEDSAVYLCASSLETGGSPLHFGNGTRLTVT.

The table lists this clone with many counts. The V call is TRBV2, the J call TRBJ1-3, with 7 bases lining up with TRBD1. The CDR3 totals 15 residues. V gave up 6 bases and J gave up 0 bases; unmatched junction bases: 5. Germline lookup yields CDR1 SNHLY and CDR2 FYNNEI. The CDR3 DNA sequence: TGTGCCAGCAGGACAGGGATTTTCTCTGGAAACACCATATATTTT. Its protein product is CASRTGIFSGNTIYF.

CDR3 DNA: TGTGCCAGCAGTTTACCCCAGGGCGCGGCTGGAAACACCATATATTTT. Amino acids: CASSLPQGAAGNTIYF. The chain recombines TRBV28 with TRBJ1-3, with D possibly being TRBD1 (5 bases). Trimming left V 2 bases short and J 2 bases short, with 13 bases between. This CDR3 has 16 amino acids. Germline V CDR1 and CDR2: MDHEN, SYDVKM.

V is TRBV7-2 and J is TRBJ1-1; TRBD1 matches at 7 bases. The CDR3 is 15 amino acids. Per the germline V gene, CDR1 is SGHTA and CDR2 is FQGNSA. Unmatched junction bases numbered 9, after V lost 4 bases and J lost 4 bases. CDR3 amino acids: CASSYDRAEGTEAFF. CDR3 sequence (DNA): TGTGCCAGCAGCTACGACAGGGCTGAAGGCACTGAAGCTTTCTTT.